This TCR beta chain derives from a study of blood T cell repertoires in COVID-19. Study overall: The study drew acute and convalescent COVID-19 samples from the United States, Italy and Spain. T cells, B-cell-depleted T cells, or PBMCs supplied cDNA or gDNA.

Trimming cost V 10 bases and J 10 bases; bases outside gene matches: 14. The CDR3 extends over 14 amino acids. Germline V CDR1 and CDR2: MDHEN, SYDVKM. Original analysis: The authors estimated nucleated cell counts from reference gene primer amplification. Here immunoSEQ multiplex PCR was the method, and the copy in TCRdb shows in-frame clones only, minus some. V and J calls and clone size follow that table, whereas D and trimming were derived from the DNA. The data contain 150,000 to 200,000 clones, roughly nine tenths of them singletons. The TCR sequence derives from a woman in her seventies with acute or convalescent COVID-19. V is TRBV28 and J is TRBJ2-1, with 9 bases aligning to TRBD2. The sequenced sample was peripheral blood. The CDR3 nucleotides are TGTGCCACCCAGGAATCCGGGACTAGCTGGGAGCAGTTCTTC. Translation: CATQESGTSWEQFF.